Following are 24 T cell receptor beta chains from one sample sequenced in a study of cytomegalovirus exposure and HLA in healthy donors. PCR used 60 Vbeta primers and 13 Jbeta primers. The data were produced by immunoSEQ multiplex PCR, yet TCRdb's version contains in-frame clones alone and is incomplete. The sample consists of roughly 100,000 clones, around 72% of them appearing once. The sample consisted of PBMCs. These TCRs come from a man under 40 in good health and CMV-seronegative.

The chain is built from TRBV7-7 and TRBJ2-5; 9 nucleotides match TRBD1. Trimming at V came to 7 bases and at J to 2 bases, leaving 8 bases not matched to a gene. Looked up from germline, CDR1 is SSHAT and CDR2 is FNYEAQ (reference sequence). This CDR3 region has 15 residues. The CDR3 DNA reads TGTGCCAGCATGAGGGGACAGGGCAGTCAAGAGACCCAGTACTTC. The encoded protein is CASMRGQGSQETQYF.

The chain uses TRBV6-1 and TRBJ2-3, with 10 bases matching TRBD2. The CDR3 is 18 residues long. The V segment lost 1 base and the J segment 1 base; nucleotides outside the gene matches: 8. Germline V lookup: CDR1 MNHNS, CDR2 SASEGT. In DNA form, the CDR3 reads TGTGCCAGCAGTGAAGTGACCAGGGGGACTAGCGGCACAGATACGCAGTATTTT. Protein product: CASSEVTRGTSGTDTQYF.

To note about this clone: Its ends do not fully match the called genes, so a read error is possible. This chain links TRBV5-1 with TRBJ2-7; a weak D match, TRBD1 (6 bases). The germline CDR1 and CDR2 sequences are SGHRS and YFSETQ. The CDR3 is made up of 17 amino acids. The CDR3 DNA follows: TGCGCCAGCAGCCGACCCCTCAGGGACATTTCCTCCTACAAGCAGTACTTC. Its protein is CASSRPLRDISSYKQYF.

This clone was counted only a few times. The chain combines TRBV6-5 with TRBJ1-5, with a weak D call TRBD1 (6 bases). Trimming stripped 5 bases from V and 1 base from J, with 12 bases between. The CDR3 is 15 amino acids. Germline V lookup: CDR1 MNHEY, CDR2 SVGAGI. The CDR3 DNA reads TGTGCCAGCAGTCCAATTGACAGGAGCAATCAGCCCCAGCATTTT. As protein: CASSPIDRSNQPQHF.

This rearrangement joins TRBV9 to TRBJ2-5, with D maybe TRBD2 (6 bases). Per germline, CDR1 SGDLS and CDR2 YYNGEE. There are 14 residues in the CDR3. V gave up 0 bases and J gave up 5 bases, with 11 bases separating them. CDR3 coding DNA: TGTGCCAGCAGCGTAGCAGTTGCGGGGGAGACCCAGTACTTC. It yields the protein CASSVAVAGETQYF.

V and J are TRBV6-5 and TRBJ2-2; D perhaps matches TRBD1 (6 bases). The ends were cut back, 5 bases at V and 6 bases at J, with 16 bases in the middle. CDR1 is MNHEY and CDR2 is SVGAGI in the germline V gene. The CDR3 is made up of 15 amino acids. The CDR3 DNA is TGTGCCAGCAGTCAAAACGGACAGTTATCCGGGGAGCTGTTTTTT. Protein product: CASSQNGQLSGELFF.

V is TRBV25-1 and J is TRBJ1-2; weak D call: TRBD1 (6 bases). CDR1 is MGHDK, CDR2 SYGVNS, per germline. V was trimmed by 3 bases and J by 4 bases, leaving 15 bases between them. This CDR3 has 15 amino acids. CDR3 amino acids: CASSDDRNGIYGYTF. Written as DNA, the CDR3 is TGTGCCAGCAGTGACGACAGGAACGGGATCTATGGCTACACCTTC.

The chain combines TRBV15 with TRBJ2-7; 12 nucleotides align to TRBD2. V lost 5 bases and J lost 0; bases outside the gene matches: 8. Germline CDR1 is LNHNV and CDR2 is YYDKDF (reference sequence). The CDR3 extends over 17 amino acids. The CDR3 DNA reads TGTGCCACCAGCGGCCTACTAGCGGGAGGTCTCTCCTACGAGCAGTACTTC. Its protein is CATSGLLAGGLSYEQYF. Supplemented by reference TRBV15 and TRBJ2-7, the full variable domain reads DAMVIQNPRYQVTQFGKPVTLSCSQTLNHNVMYWYQQKSSQAPKLLFHYYDKDFNNEADTPDNFQSRRPNTSFCFLDIRSPGLGDTAMYLCATSGLLAGGLSYEQYFGPGTRLTVT.

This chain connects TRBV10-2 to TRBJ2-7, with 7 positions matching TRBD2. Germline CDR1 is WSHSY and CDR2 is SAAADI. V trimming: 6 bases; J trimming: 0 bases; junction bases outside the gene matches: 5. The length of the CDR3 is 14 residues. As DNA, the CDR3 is TGCGCCAGCAGGGTGGGAGGGAACTCCTACGAGCAGTACTTC. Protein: CASRVGGNSYEQYF.

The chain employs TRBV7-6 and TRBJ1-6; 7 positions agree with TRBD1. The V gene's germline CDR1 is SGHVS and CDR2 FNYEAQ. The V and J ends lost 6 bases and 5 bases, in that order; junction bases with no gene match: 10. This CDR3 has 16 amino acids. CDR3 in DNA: TGTGCCAGCAGTAGGGCGGGACAGCAGGATAATTCACCCCTCCACTTT. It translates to CASSRAGQQDNSPLHF.

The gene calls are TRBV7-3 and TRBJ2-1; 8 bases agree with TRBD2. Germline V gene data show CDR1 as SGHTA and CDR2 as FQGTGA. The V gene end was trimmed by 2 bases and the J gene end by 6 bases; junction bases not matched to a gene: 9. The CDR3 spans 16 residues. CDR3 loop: CASSLGASGPSNEQFF. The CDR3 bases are TGTGCCAGCAGCTTAGGGGCTAGCGGGCCATCCAATGAGCAGTTCTTC.

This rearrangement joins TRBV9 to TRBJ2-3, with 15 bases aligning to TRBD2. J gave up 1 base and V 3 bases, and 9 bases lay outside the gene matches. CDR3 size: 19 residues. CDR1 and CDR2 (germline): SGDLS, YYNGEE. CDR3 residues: CASSDSPGLAGGRTDTQYF. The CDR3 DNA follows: TGTGCCAGCAGCGATAGCCCGGGACTAGCGGGGGGACGCACAGATACGCAGTATTTT.

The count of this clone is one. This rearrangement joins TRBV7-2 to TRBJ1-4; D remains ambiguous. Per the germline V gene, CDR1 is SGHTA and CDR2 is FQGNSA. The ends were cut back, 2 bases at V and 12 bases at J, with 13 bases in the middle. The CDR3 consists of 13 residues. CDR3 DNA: TGTGCCAGCAGCTTAACACGCGGCGGGGAACTGTTTTTT. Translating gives CASSLTRGGELFF.

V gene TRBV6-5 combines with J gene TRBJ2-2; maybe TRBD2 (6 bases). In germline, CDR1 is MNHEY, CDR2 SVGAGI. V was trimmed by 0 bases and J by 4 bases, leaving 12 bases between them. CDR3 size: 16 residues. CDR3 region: CASSYSGEAGTGELFF. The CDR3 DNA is TGTGCCAGCAGTTACTCAGGGGAAGCGGGCACCGGGGAGCTGTTTTTT.

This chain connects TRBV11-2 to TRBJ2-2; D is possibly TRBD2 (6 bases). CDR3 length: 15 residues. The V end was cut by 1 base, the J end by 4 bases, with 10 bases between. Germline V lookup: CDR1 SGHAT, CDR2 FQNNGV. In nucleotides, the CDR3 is TGTGCCAGCAGCTTAGGCGGGGTTGGCACCGGGGAGCTGTTTTTT. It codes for CASSLGGVGTGELFF. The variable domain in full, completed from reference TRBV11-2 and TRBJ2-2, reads EAGVAQSPRYKIIEKRQSVAFWCNPISGHATLYWYQQILGQGPKLLIQFQNNGVVDDSQLPKDRFSAERLKGVDSTLKIQPAKLEDSAVYLCASSLGGVGTGELFFGEGSRLTVL.

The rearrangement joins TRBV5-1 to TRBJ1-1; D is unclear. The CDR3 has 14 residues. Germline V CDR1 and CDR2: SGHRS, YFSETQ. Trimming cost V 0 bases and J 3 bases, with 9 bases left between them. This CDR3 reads CASSLGGFDTEAFF. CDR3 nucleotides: TGCGCCAGCAGCTTGGGAGGTTTTGACACTGAAGCTTTCTTT.

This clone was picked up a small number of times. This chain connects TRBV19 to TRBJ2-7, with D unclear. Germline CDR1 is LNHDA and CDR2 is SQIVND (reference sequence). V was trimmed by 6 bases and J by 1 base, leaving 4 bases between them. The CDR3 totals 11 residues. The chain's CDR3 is CASSQSYEQYF. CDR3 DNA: TGTGCCAGTAGCCAGTCCTACGAGCAGTACTTC. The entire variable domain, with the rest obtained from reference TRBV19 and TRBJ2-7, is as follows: DGGITQSPKYLFRKEGQNVTLSCEQNLNHDAMYWYRQDPGQGLRLIYYSQIVNDFQKGDIAEGYSVSREKKESFPLTVTSAQKNPTAFYLCASSQSYEQYFGPGTRLTVT.

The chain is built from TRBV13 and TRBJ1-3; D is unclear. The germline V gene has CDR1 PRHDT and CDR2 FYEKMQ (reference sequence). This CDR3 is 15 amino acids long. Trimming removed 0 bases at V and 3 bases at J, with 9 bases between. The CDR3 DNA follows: TGTGCCAGCAGCTTAGGCCGTGAACTTGGAAACACCATATATTTT. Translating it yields CASSLGRELGNTIYF.

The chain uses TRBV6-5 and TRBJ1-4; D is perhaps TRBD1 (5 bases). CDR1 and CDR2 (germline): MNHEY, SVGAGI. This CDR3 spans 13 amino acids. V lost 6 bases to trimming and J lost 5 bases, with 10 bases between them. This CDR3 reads CASRGAKNEKLFF. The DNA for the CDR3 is TGTGCCAGCAGAGGGGCGAAAAATGAAAAACTGTTTTTT.

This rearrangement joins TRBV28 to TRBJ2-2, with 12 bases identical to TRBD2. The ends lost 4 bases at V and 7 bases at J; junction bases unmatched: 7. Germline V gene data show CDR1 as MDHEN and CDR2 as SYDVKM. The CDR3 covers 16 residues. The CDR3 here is CASSSLAGGFIGELFF. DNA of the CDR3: TGTGCCAGCAGTTCCCTAGCGGGGGGGTTTATCGGGGAGCTGTTTTTT.

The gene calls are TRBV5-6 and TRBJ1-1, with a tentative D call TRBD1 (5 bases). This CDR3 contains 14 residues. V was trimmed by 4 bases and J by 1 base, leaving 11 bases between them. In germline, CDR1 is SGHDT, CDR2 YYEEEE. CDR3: CASSPGLPNTEAFF. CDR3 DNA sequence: TGTGCCAGCAGCCCGGGACTCCCGAACACTGAAGCTTTCTTT.

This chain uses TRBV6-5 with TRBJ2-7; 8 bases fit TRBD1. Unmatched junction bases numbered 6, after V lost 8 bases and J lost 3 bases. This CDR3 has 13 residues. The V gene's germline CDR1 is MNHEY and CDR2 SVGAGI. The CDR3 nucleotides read TGTGCCAGCTTCCGAGACAGGGGCTACGAGCAGTACTTC. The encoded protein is CASFRDRGYEQYF.

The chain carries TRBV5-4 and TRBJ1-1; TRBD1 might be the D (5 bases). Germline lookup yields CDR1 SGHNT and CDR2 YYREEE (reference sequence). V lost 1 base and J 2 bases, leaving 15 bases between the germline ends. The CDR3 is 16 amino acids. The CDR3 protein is CASSLLDSSYNTEAFF. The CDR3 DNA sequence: TGTGCCAGCAGCTTGCTCGACAGCAGTTACAACACTGAAGCTTTCTTT.

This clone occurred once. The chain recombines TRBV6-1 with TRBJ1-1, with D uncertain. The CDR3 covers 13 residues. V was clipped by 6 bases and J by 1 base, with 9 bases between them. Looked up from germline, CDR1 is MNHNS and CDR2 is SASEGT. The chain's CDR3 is CASSPRKNTEAFF. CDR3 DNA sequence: TGTGCCAGCAGCCCGAGGAAGAACACTGAAGCTTTCTTT.